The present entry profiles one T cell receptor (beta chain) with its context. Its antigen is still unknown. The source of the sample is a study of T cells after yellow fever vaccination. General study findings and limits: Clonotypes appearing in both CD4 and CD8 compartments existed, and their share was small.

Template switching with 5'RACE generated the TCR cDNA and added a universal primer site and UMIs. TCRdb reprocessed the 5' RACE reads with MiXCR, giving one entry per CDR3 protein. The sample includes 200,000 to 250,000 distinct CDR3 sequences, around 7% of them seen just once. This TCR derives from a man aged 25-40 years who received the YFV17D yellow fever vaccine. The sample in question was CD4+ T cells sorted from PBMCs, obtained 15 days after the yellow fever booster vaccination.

CDR3 in DNA: TGTGCCAGCAGTTACGCCGGGGGAGAGGTCTCTGGGGCCAACGTCCTGACTTTC. It specifies CASSYAGGEVSGANVLTF. The rearrangement joins TRBV6-5 to TRBJ2-6, with D perhaps matching TRBD2 (6 bases). CDR3 size: 18 residues. Trimming stripped 2 bases from V and 0 bases from J, with 14 bases between. The germline gives CDR1 MNHEY, CDR2 SVGAGI.